The 15 T cell receptor beta chains below all came from one sample that was sequenced in a study of cytomegalovirus exposure and HLA in healthy donors. The data were produced by immunoSEQ multiplex PCR, yet TCRdb's version contains in-frame clones alone and is incomplete. The sample lists 260,000 or so clones, less than 95% seen once, with 3.1% in the top ten. Sequencing used PBMCs. The origin of the receptors is a woman aged 25 to 39 in good health and CMV-seronegative.

This chain joins TRBV5-8 and TRBJ1-2; possibly TRBD1 for D (5 bases). From germline, CDR1 is SGHTS and CDR2 YDEGEE. The CDR3 has 12 amino acids. The V gene lost 10 bases and the J gene lost 4 bases, with 14 bases spanning the gap. CDR3 region: CASGGGVYGYTF. CDR3 nucleotide sequence: TGTGCCTCTGGTGGGGGGGTCTATGGCTACACCTTC.

The rearrangement uses TRBV5-6 and TRBJ2-6; TRBD1 aligns across 9 bases. With V trimmed by 0 bases and J by 4 bases, 2 bases remained unmatched. This CDR3 is built from 16 residues. Germline CDR1 and CDR2: SGHDT and YYEEEE. CDR3 sequence: CASSLGTGAGANVLTF. Written as DNA, the CDR3 is TGTGCCAGCAGCTTGGGGACAGGGGCCGGGGCCAACGTCCTGACTTTC.

The V call is TRBV5-1, the J call TRBJ1-2; D is undetermined. Trimming left V 0 bases short and J 2 bases short, with 8 bases between. The CDR3 length is 14 residues. From germline, CDR1 is SGHRS and CDR2 YFSETQ. CDR3: CASSLETGNYGYTF. CDR3 nucleotides: TGCGCCAGCAGCTTGGAAACGGGCAACTATGGCTACACCTTC.

This sequence joins TRBV5-1 and TRBJ2-7, with D possibly TRBD1 on 5 matching bases. V was pared by 2 bases and J by 5 bases, with 11 bases between. This CDR3 is built from 13 residues. Looked up from germline, CDR1 is SGHRS and CDR2 is YFSETQ. As DNA, the CDR3 is TGCGCCAGCAGCTTTGAGACAGTCGACGAGCAGTACTTC. It encodes CASSFETVDEQYF.

J is TRBJ2-7 and V is TRBV14; TRBD1 matches 9 bases. The CDR3 contains 15 residues. CDR1 is SGHDN, CDR2 FVKESK, per germline. V shed 5 bases, J shed 3 bases, and the junction held 8 bases outside the gene matches. The CDR3 reads CASSSRAGQGYEQYF. CDR3 in DNA: TGTGCCAGCAGCAGCCGGGCGGGACAGGGCTACGAGCAGTACTTC. Full variable domain (missing parts from reference TRBV14 and TRBJ2-7): EAGVTQFPSHSVIEKGQTVTLRCDPISGHDNLYWYRRVMGKEIKFLLHFVKESKQDESGMPNNRFLAERTGGTYSTLKVQPAELEDSGVYFCASSSRAGQGYEQYFGPGTRLTVT.

The chain combines TRBV5-1 with TRBJ2-1, with TRBD2 identical over 10 bases. J lost 5 bases, V lost 6 bases, and 14 bases had no gene match. Germline CDR1 reads SGHRS; CDR2 reads YFSETQ. CDR3 size: 17 residues. DNA for the CDR3: TGCGCCAGCACCGCGGGGGGTAGCGGGAGGACTGACAATGAGCAGTTCTTC. It specifies CASTAGGSGRTDNEQFF.

The chain uses TRBV4-3 and TRBJ2-5; perhaps TRBD2 as D (6 bases). Trimming removed 1 base from V and 4 bases from J, with 13 bases in between. The germline gives CDR1 LGHNA, CDR2 YSLEER. There are 15 residues in the CDR3. The CDR3 region is CASSQARLVGETQYF. CDR3 coding DNA: TGCGCCAGCAGCCAAGCTAGACTAGTCGGAGAGACCCAGTACTTC.

There are a few counts of this clone. The V gene is TRBV19, the J gene TRBJ2-7; 13 bases match TRBD2. From germline, CDR1 is LNHDA and CDR2 SQIVND (reference sequence). The V segment lost 5 bases and the J segment 5 bases; nucleotides outside the gene matches: 6. This CDR3 is 15 amino acids long. CDR3 bases: TGTGCCAGTAGTCGACTAGCGGGAGGAGTTCACGAGCAGTACTTC. This translates into CASSRLAGGVHEQYF. The whole variable domain, filled in from reference TRBV19 and TRBJ2-7, reads DGGITQSPKYLFRKEGQNVTLSCEQNLNHDAMYWYRQDPGQGLRLIYYSQIVNDFQKGDIAEGYSVSREKKESFPLTVTSAQKNPTAFYLCASSRLAGGVHEQYFGPGTRLTVT.

The rearrangement uses TRBV19 and TRBJ2-7; D gene ambiguous. Trimming removed 5 bases from V and 3 bases from J, with 5 bases in between. This CDR3 has 11 amino acids. In germline, CDR1 is LNHDA, CDR2 SQIVND (reference sequence). For the CDR3, the DNA is TGTGCCAGTAGTTCAGACTACGAGCAGTACTTC. Translated, it gives CASSSDYEQYF.

The rearrangement uses TRBV4-2 and TRBJ1-1; weak D call: TRBD1 (6 bases). This CDR3 contains 15 residues. V dropped 0 bases and J dropped 1 base, with 9 bases sitting between them. Germline CDR1 reads LGHNA; CDR2 reads YNFKEQ. Written as DNA, the CDR3 is TGTGCCAGCAGCCAAGAGGGCAGGGGGAACACTGAAGCTTTCTTT. It yields the protein CASSQEGRGNTEAFF.

This sequence joins TRBV9 and TRBJ2-2; D not certain. Trimming pared 3 bases from V and 1 base from J, leaving 4 bases between. The CDR3 has 13 residues. Germline loops: CDR1 SGDLS, CDR2 YYNGEE. The CDR3, as DNA: TGTGCCAGCAGCGCCTTGAACACCGGGGAGCTGTTTTTT. Amino acids: CASSALNTGELFF.

V usage is TRBV18 and J usage is TRBJ2-7; a possible D gene is TRBD1 (6 bases). Germline CDR1 and CDR2: KGHSH and LQKENI. The length of the CDR3 is 12 residues. V dropped 6 bases and J dropped 3 bases, with 9 bases sitting between them. CDR3 sequence (DNA): TGTGCCAGCTCTTCGGACAGCTACGAGCAGTACTTC. This encodes CASSSDSYEQYF.

This clone has just a few counts. CDR3 sequence reads: CASSSMTGVGNTIYF. In nucleotides, the CDR3 is TGCGCCAGCAGCTCGATGACAGGGGTGGGAAACACCATATATTTT. The chain has TRBV5-1 and TRBJ1-3; 8 bases align to TRBD1. Trimming at V came to 3 bases and at J to 4 bases, leaving 6 bases not matched to a gene. Germline CDR1 is SGHRS and CDR2 is YFSETQ. The CDR3 consists of 15 residues. Looking up the rest from reference TRBV5-1 and TRBJ1-3 gives the full variable domain: KAGVTQTPRYLIKTRGQQVTLSCSPISGHRSVSWYQQTPGQGLQFLFEYFSETQRNKGNFPGRFSGRQFSNSRSEMNVSTLELGDSALYLCASSSMTGVGNTIYFGEGSWLTVV.

The chain couples TRBV7-9 to TRBJ2-7; TRBD1 aligns across 8 bases. The CDR3 consists of 16 residues. CDR1 SEHNR and CDR2 FQNEAQ come from the germline V gene (reference sequence). Unmatched junction bases numbered 7, after V lost 1 base and J lost 2 bases. The DNA for the CDR3 is TGTGCCAGCAGCTTAGGGGGAGGACAGGGACCCTACGAGCAGTACTTC. The encoded protein is CASSLGGGQGPYEQYF.

The count of this clone is one. The rearrangement links TRBV28 to TRBJ2-1, with 7 bases fitting TRBD2. J lost 0 bases, V lost 3 bases, and 11 bases had no gene match. CDR1 MDHEN and CDR2 SYDVKM come from the germline V gene. The CDR3 consists of 18 residues. CDR3 sequence (DNA): TGTGCCAGCAGTTTGCCAACGAAGGGCGGGAGCTCCTACAATGAGCAGTTCTTC. As protein: CASSLPTKGGSSYNEQFF.